One sample yielded the 21 T cell receptor beta chains listed below, sequenced in a study of blood T cells in healthy people across ages. Alongside a J-beta primer mix, a sample-barcoded 5' primer served in a second PCR lasting roughly 6 to 11 cycles. Via MiXCR, TCRdb re-called the 5' RACE reads, giving one row per CDR3 protein. The table has 1.5 million to 2 million distinct CDR3 sequences, roughly two fifths seen once. Sequencing used blood. These receptor sequences come from a human donor in good health.

Remarks on this clonotype: No conserved phenylalanine or tryptophan is present at the end of the CDR3, so a read error is the likely explanation. The rearrangement joins TRBV7-2 to TRBJ1-5; 8 bases agree with TRBD1. This CDR3 region has 14 residues. CDR1 is SGHTA, CDR2 FQGNSA, per germline. V shed 5 bases, J shed 4 bases, and the junction held 4 bases outside the gene matches. DNA of the CDR3: TGTGCCAGCAGCGGACAGGGTGGGAATCAGCCCCAGCATTCT. This translates into CASSGQGGNQPQHS.

This clonotype has just a few counts. J is TRBJ1-2 and V is TRBV5-1; TRBD1 aligns across 7 bases. The CDR3 covers 14 residues. Losses at the gene ends were 4 bases for V and 2 bases for J; bases not matched to a gene: 5. Germline CDR1 SGHRS, CDR2 YFSETQ. The CDR3 coding sequence is TGCGCCAGCAGCGGGGGGACAGAGAACTATGGCTACACCTTC. It is translated as CASSGGTENYGYTF.

V and J are TRBV20-1 and TRBJ2-6; tentative D call: TRBD1 (5 bases). The CDR3 consists of 16 residues. V lost 5 bases to trimming and J lost 4 bases, with 18 bases between them. The V gene's germline CDR1 is DFQATT and CDR2 SNEGSKA (reference sequence). Here the CDR3 DNA reads TGCAGTGCTCCGAACAGGCCCGTGGCCGGGGCCAACGTCCTGACTTTC. It encodes CSAPNRPVAGANVLTF.

This clonotype was observed many times. The chain uses TRBV12-3 or TRBV12-4 and TRBJ2-7, with D hard to call. This CDR3 has 12 residues. The V and J ends lost 5 bases and 10 bases respectively, with 15 bases between them. The CDR3 bases are TGTGCCAGCAGTCGGCCACGCGGAACCCAGTACTTC. Amino acids: CASSRPRGTQYF.

The chain uses TRBV2 and TRBJ1-2; no definite D call. With 8 bases removed from V and 2 bases from J, the gap between germline ends came to 12 bases. This CDR3 spans 13 amino acids. Looked up from germline, CDR1 is SNHLY and CDR2 is FYNNEI. CDR3 sequence: CASGPFLNYGYTF. CDR3 sequence (DNA): TGTGCCAGCGGACCGTTTTTAAACTATGGCTACACCTTC.

This clonotype turned up a few times. The rearrangement joins TRBV4-3 to TRBJ2-5; D unresolved. V gave up 4 bases and J gave up 0 bases, with 15 bases separating them. The CDR3 totals 16 residues. The germline gives CDR1 LGHNA, CDR2 YSLEER. The CDR3 sequence is CASSPVMTVYQETQYF. CDR3 DNA: TGCGCCAGCAGCCCAGTTATGACGGTGTACCAAGAGACCCAGTACTTC.

The rearrangement uses TRBV4-2 and TRBJ1-1, with D possibly TRBD1 on 5 matching bases. The CDR3 spans 14 residues. V was shortened by 3 bases and J by 3 bases, with 11 bases between the two germline ends. Germline V gene sequence: CDR1 LGHNA, CDR2 YNFKEQ. The CDR3 protein is CASSQVTEDTEAFF. The DNA of the CDR3 is TGTGCCAGCAGCCAGGTGACAGAGGACACTGAAGCTTTCTTT.

The chain is built from TRBV12-3 or TRBV12-4 and TRBJ1-5; no firm D call. This CDR3 region has 15 residues. With 3 bases removed from V and 0 bases from J, the gap between germline ends came to 9 bases. The DNA for the CDR3 is TGTGCCAGCAGTTTGTCGAGAACTAGCAATCAGCCCCAGCATTTT. This sequence encodes CASSLSRTSNQPQHF.

The gene calls are TRBV20-1 and TRBJ1-2, with 7 nucleotides matching TRBD1. Germline assignment: CDR1 DFQATT and CDR2 SNEGSKA (reference sequence). The CDR3 has 12 residues. J lost 4 bases, V lost 6 bases, and 5 bases had no gene match. The CDR3 spells CSASDRAYGYTF. CDR3 in DNA: TGCAGTGCCTCCGACAGGGCCTATGGCTACACCTTC.

The gene calls are TRBV6-5 and TRBJ2-1; D is undetermined. Germline V CDR1 and CDR2: MNHEY, SVGAGI. This CDR3 is 13 amino acids long. Deletions cut 0 bases from V and 8 bases from J, with 8 bases between. This chain's CDR3 is CASSYSNDDEQFF. DNA of the CDR3: TGTGCCAGCAGTTACTCGAACGACGATGAGCAGTTCTTC.

The rearrangement uses TRBV6-1 and TRBJ1-1; tentatively, D is TRBD1 (5 bases). Trimming stripped 3 bases from V and 1 base from J, with 9 bases between. CDR3 length equals 14 residues. CDR1 is MNHNS and CDR2 is SASEGT in the germline V gene. The DNA for the CDR3 is TGTGCCAGCAGTGAGACAGAGTGGAACACTGAAGCTTTCTTT. This encodes CASSETEWNTEAFF.

The chain couples TRBV4-2 to TRBJ1-2; D call uncertain. This CDR3 contains 14 residues. CDR1 and CDR2 (germline): LGHNA, YNFKEQ. Trimming removed 1 base from V and 3 bases from J, with 9 bases in between. The CDR3 sequence is CASSQGIGDYGYTF. Written as DNA, the CDR3 is TGTGCCAGCAGCCAAGGAATAGGAGACTATGGCTACACCTTC.

The gene calls are TRBV7-2 and TRBJ1-1, with D hard to call. Trimming took 2 bases from V and 1 from J, leaving 8 bases between them. CDR3 size: 14 residues. Germline V gene sequence: CDR1 SGHTA, CDR2 FQGNSA. In DNA form, the CDR3 reads TGTGCCAGCAGCTTATACGCGGAGAACACTGAAGCTTTCTTT. It codes for CASSLYAENTEAFF.

In its sample, this clonotype was seen a few times. The chain employs TRBV7-2 and TRBJ1-2; D remains ambiguous. Germline V gene sequence: CDR1 SGHTA, CDR2 FQGNSA. Between the trimmed V and J ends, which lost 1 base and 2 bases, there was a span of 8 bases. CDR3 length: 14 residues. CDR3 region: CASSLDARNYGYTF. The DNA for the CDR3 is TGTGCCAGCAGCTTAGATGCCAGGAACTATGGCTACACCTTC.

The chain carries TRBV6-6 and TRBJ2-5; D ambiguous. The CDR3 length is 16 residues. The V end was cut by 4 bases, the J end by 2 bases, with 17 bases between. Germline V gene data show CDR1 as MNHNY and CDR2 as SVGAGI (reference sequence). For the CDR3, the DNA is TGTGCCAGCAGTTCAGCCGGGCTCGCTCGACAAGAGACCCAGTACTTC. This codes for CASSSAGLARQETQYF.

The gene calls are TRBV20-1 and TRBJ2-3, with D maybe TRBD2 (6 bases). V was shortened by 2 bases and J by 2 bases, with 17 bases between the two germline ends. Germline assignment: CDR1 DFQATT and CDR2 SNEGSKA (reference sequence). The CDR3 loop spans 16 amino acids. In DNA form, the CDR3 reads TGCAGTGCTAGAAGCGGGCAGGGAGAACACACAGATACGCAGTATTTT. This gives the protein CSARSGQGEHTDTQYF.

Remarks on this clonotype: A junction end diverges from the germline sequence, so it may reflect a read error. CDR3 in amino acids: CVSSPLTGKIHEQYF. The CDR3 nucleotides are TGTGTCAGCAGCCCCTTGACAGGGAAAATCCACGAGCAGTACTTC. V and J are TRBV5-6 and TRBJ2-4, with 7 bases fitting TRBD1. The closer fit of TRBJ2-7 to the DNA end suggests the J call may be wrong. The CDR3 is 15 amino acids. In germline, CDR1 is SGHDT, CDR2 YYEEEE.

The chain employs TRBV7-2 and TRBJ2-5; 11 nucleotides align to TRBD2. After removal of 2 bases from V and 1 base from J, the junction contained 0 bases not matched to a gene. The CDR3 is made up of 15 amino acids. Germline assignment: CDR1 SGHTA and CDR2 FQGNSA. The CDR3 bases are TGTGCCAGCAGCTTAACTAGCGGGAGCCAAGAGACCCAGTACTTC. Its translation: CASSLTSGSQETQYF.

This sequence joins TRBV7-3 and TRBJ2-1; no definite D call. Trimming pared 3 bases from V and 2 bases from J, leaving 11 bases between. There are 15 residues in the CDR3. The germline CDR1 and CDR2 sequences are SGHTA and FQGTGA. CDR3 amino acids: CASSLVADPYNEQFF. The CDR3 bases are TGTGCCAGCAGCTTGGTGGCGGACCCCTACAATGAGCAGTTCTTC.

This clonotype occurred a few times. V usage is TRBV5-1 and J usage is TRBJ2-6, with D perhaps TRBD1 (5 bases). The CDR3 sequence is 18 residues long. Germline V gene data show CDR1 as SGHRS and CDR2 as YFSETQ. Trimming pared 1 base from V and 0 bases from J, leaving 14 bases between. The CDR3 DNA follows: TGCGCCAGCAGCTTGTTATCAGACAGCGACTCTGGGGCCAACGTCCTGACTTTC. Protein: CASSLLSDSDSGANVLTF.

The chain links TRBV7-2 to TRBJ2-7, with 8 positions matching TRBD1. CDR3 length: 16 residues. Germline assignment: CDR1 SGHTA and CDR2 FQGNSA. Trimming removed 0 bases from V and 2 bases from J; junction bases left unmatched: 6. The CDR3 loop is CASSLAIGTGAYEQYF. CDR3 coding DNA: TGTGCCAGCAGCTTAGCGATTGGGACAGGCGCCTACGAGCAGTACTTC. Full variable domain (remainder filled in from reference TRBV7-2 and TRBJ2-7): GAGVSQSPSNKVTEKGKDVELRCDPISGHTALYWYRQSLGQGLEFLIYFQGNSAPDKSGLPSDRFSAERTGGSVSTLTIQRTQQEDSAVYLCASSLAIGTGAYEQYFGPGTRLTVT.